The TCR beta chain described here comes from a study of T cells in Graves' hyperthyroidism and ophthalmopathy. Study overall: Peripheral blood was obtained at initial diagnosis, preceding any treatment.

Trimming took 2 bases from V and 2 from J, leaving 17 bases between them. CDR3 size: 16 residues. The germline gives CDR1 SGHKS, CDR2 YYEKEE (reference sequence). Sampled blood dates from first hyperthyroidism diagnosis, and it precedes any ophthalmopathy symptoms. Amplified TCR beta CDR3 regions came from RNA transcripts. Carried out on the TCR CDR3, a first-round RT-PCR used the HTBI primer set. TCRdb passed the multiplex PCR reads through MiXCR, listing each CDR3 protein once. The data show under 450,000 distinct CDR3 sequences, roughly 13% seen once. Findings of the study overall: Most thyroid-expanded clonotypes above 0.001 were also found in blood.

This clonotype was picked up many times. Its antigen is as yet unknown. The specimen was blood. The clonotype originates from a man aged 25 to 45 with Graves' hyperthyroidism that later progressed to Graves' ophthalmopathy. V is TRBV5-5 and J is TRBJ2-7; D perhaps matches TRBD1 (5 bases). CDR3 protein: CASSLNPPGRAYEQYF. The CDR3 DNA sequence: TGTGCCAGCAGCTTAAACCCTCCGGGCAGGGCCTACGAGCAGTACTTC.